This TCR beta chain was recovered during a study of T cell responses to AZD1222 COVID-19 vaccine. Comment on this clone: Its antigen is undetermined.

This CDR3 is built from 17 residues. Germline CDR1 reads SEHNR; CDR2 reads FQNEAQ (reference sequence). Trimming stripped 5 bases from V and 0 bases from J, with 14 bases between. Study-wide points: Clonal diversity may have been underestimated, and the donors were mostly white British, with more females than males. Baseline antibody screening turned up just a handful of seropositive AZD1222 recipients.

Sequencing was performed with immunoSEQ multiplex PCR; in TCRdb, only in-frame clones are kept and a portion is missing. The sample holds 84,000 or so clones, roughly 90% seen once. The sample was peripheral blood, taken on day 0 of AZD1222 vaccination. The source of this sequence is an adult in good health. This chain joins TRBV7-9 and TRBJ2-6; D is possibly TRBD1 or TRBD2 (5 bases each). The CDR3 region is CASSPSRDGSGANVLTF. The CDR3 coding sequence is TGTGCCAGCAGCCCGTCCCGGGACGGCTCTGGGGCCAACGTCCTGACTTTC.